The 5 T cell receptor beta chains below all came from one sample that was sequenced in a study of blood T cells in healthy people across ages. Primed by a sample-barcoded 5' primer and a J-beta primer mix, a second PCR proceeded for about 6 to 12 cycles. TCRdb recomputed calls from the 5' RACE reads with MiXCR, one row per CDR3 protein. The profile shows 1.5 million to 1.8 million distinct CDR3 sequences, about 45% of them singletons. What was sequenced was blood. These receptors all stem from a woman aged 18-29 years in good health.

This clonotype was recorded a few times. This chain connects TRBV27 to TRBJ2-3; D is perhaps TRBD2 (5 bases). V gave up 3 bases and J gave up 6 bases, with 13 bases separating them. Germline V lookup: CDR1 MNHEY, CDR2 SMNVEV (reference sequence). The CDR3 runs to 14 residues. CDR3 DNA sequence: TGTGCCAGCAGTTTTGCTGGGAGTTGGGATACGCAGTATTTT. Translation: CASSFAGSWDTQYF.

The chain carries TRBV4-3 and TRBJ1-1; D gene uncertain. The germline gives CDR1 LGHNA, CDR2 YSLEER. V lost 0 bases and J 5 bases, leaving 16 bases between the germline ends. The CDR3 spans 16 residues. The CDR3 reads CASSQDPRNTGTEAFF. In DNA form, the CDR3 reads TGCGCCAGCAGCCAAGACCCCAGGAATACGGGGACTGAAGCTTTCTTT.

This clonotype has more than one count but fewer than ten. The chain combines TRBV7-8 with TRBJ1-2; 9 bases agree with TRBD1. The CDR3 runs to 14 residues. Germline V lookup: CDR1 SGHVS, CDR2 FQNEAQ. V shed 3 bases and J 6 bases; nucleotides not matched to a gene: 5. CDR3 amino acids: CASSLGQGANGYTF. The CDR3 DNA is TGTGCCAGCAGCTTGGGACAGGGTGCTAATGGCTACACCTTC.

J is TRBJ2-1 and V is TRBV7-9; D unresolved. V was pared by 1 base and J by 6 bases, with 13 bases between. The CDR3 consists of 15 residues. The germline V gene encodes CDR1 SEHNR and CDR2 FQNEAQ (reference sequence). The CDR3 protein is CASSLGDDFTNEQFF. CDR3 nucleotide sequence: TGTGCCAGCAGCTTAGGGGATGACTTCACCAATGAGCAGTTCTTC.

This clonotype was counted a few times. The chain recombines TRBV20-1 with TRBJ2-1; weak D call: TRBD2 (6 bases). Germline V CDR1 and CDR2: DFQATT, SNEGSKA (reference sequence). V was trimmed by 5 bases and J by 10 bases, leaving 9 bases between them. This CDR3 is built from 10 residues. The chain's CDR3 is CSAARGEQFF. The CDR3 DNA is TGCAGTGCTGCCCGGGGGGAGCAGTTCTTC.